These T cell receptor beta chains were read from a single sample in a study of blood T cell repertoires in COVID-19. Profiling relied on immunoSEQ multiplex PCR, and the TCRdb table lists in-frame clones only, not all of them. Of about 74,000 clones in the sample, roughly 87% were seen once. Sequencing was done on a sample of peripheral blood. These receptors all come from a woman older than 75 with active or convalescent COVID-19. CDR3s include the opening cysteine and the closing phenylalanine or tryptophan. Fields, in order: V gene, D gene, clone size, J gene, CDR3 DNA, CDR3 protein. A D gene is named only where the DNA matches it firmly. The size field is filled for only some rows; it gives once, few, many or a size class.

TRBV6-2/TRBV6-3	-	-	TRBJ1-6	TGTGCCAGCAGTTTATTGGAGGGGCGACCCCTCCACTTT	CASSLLEGRPLHF
TRBV3-1/TRBV3-2	TRBD1	-	TRBJ1-6	TGTGCCAGCAGCCAACCTTTCGCCGGGACAGGGACCCGACGGGGGAATTCACCCCTCCACTTT	CASSQPFAGTGTRRGNSPLHF
TRBV19	-	-	TRBJ1-5	TGTGCCAGTAGTGGAGGGAGAGGGGGCAATCAGCCCCAGCATTTT	CASSGGRGGNQPQHF
TRBV28	TRBD1	-	TRBJ2-7	TGTGCCAGCACCCAGGGGGACTACGAGCAGTACTTC	CASTQGDYEQYF
TRBV27	TRBD1	-	TRBJ1-5	TGTGCCAGCAGCGTGCGGGACAGGGTACAGCCCCAGCATTTT	CASSVRDRVQPQHF
TRBV10-2	-	-	TRBJ1-5	TGCGCCAGCGGACAGTTAGGGGGCAATCAGCCCCAGCATTTT	CASGQLGGNQPQHF
TRBV7-3	TRBD1	once	TRBJ2-6	TGTGCCAGCAGCTCGGGGACAGGCCTCCGCTCTGGGGCCAACGTCCTGACTTTC	CASSSGTGLRSGANVLTF
TRBV5-6	-	-	TRBJ1-1	TGTGCCAGCAGCTTTTTGGACTCCGTGAACACTGAAGCTTTCTTT	CASSFLDSVNTEAFF
TRBV27	TRBD1	-	TRBJ2-3	TGTGCCAGCTTTAGGGGACAGGGGTACACAGATACGCAGTATTTT	CASFRGQGYTDTQYF
TRBV11-2	TRBD1	few	TRBJ1-1	TGTGCCAGCAGCCCCGAGGGCAGGGGGCCCACTGAAGCTTTCTTT	CASSPEGRGPTEAFF
TRBV28	-	once	TRBJ1-2	TGTGCCAGCAGTTCGCCTTATTGGTCGGGAGGCTACACCTTC	CASSSPYWSGGYTF
TRBV19	TRBD2	once	TRBJ2-3	TGTGCCAGTAGCCCTAGCGGGGGGGCCGATACGCAGTATTTT	CASSPSGGADTQYF
TRBV7-9	TRBD1	once	TRBJ1-2	TGTGCCAGCAGCTTAGCGACAGGGGAGTATGGCTACACCTTC	CASSLATGEYGYTF
TRBV11-2	-	-	TRBJ1-1	TGTGCCAGCAGCTACCGGGGGGGCACTGAAGCTTTCTTT	CASSYRGGTEAFF
TRBV19	TRBD1	-	TRBJ1-1	TGTGCCAGTATAGGGGACAGGGGTGACACTGAAGCTTTCTTT	CASIGDRGDTEAFF
TRBV15	TRBD1	-	TRBJ1-5	TGTGCCACCAGCCTAAGGGAGACAGGGGTCGCCAATCAGCCCCAGCATTTT	CATSLRETGVANQPQHF
TRBV3-1/TRBV3-2	-	-	TRBJ1-4	TGTGCCAGCAGCCCAGGATGGGGGAGGGAAACTAATGAAAAACTGTTTTTT	CASSPGWGRETNEKLFF
TRBV19	-	-	TRBJ1-1	TGTGCCAGTAGTTGGGCAGGGCGAAACACTGAAGCTTTCTTT	CASSWAGRNTEAFF
TRBV11-3	-	-	TRBJ2-6	TGTGCCAGCAGCTCGCAGTCTGGGGCCAACGTCCTGACTTTC	CASSSQSGANVLTF
TRBV7-2	-	-	TRBJ1-1	TGTTCGAGCGGGGTCGGGCGGAACACTGAAGCTTTCTTT	CSSGVGRNTEAFF
TRBV5-4	TRBD2	-	TRBJ2-1	TGTGCCAGCAGCTACACGAGGGCGGGGGGCAATGAGCAGTTCTTC	CASSYTRAGGNEQFF
TRBV6-2/TRBV6-3	-	-	TRBJ2-7	TGTGCCAGCAGTTTACCGGCAGGGACCTACGAGCAGTACTTC	CASSLPAGTYEQYF
TRBV15	-	once	TRBJ1-1	TGTGCCACCAGCAGAGCAAAGATTCAGGGAGGGAATTTTAACACTGAAGCTTTCTTT	CATSRAKIQGGNFNTEAFF
TRBV14	-	-	TRBJ1-1	TGTGCCAGCAGCCAAGATCTTGGACATAAGAACACTGAAGCTTTCTTT	CASSQDLGHKNTEAFF
TRBV7-2	-	few	TRBJ1-2	TGTGCCAGCAGCTTAGGGGCCGGGACAAATACTAACTATGGCTACACCTTC	CASSLGAGTNTNYGYTF
TRBV5-1	TRBD1	-	TRBJ2-7	TGCGCCAGCAGAAACGACAGGGGCTCCTACGAGCAGTACTTC	CASRNDRGSYEQYF
TRBV18	-	-	TRBJ1-1	TGTGCCAGCTCCGGGGACATGAACACTGAAGCTTTCTTT	CASSGDMNTEAFF
TRBV28	TRBD2	-	TRBJ2-1	TGTGCCAGCAGTATTAAGCGGGGCAGCTCCTACAATGAGCAGTTCTTC	CASSIKRGSSYNEQFF
TRBV29-1	TRBD1	once	TRBJ2-5	TGCAGCGTTGGGGCAGGGGGAGAAGAGACCCAGTACTTC	CSVGAGGEETQYF
TRBV27	-	-	TRBJ2-5	TGTGCCAGCAGTCCAATTATCCTACAGGGAAGGGCGGAGACCCAGTACTTC	CASSPIILQGRAETQYF
TRBV4-3	-	-	TRBJ1-2	TGCGCCAGCAGCCAAGATGAGGGATCGGCTGGCTACACCTTC	CASSQDEGSAGYTF
TRBV7-9	-	-	TRBJ1-2	TGTGCCAGCAGCTCGGTCACGGGAGTCAGCTATGGCTACACCTTC	CASSSVTGVSYGYTF
TRBV14	TRBD1	-	TRBJ2-1	TGTGCCAGCAGCCGGCCAGGGGGCCCCGGTGAGCAGTTCTTC	CASSRPGGPGEQFF
TRBV3-1/TRBV3-2	-	few	TRBJ1-1	TGTGCCAGCAGCCTGAATTACCAGGGGAACACTGAAGCTTTCTTT	CASSLNYQGNTEAFF
TRBV4-1	TRBD1	few	TRBJ2-2	TGCGCCAGCAGCCAAGAAATCGGGACAGTGAACACCGGGGAGCTGTTTTTT	CASSQEIGTVNTGELFF
TRBV3-1/TRBV3-2	-	-	TRBJ1-2	TGTGCCAGCAGCCTAGGCAGGGACTATGGCTACACCTTC	CASSLGRDYGYTF